This passage covers 9 T cell receptor beta chains from one sample sequenced in a study of blood T cell repertoires in COVID-19. Using immunoSEQ multiplex PCR, the repertoire was profiled, and TCRdb retains in-frame clones only, with some absent. Of about 270,000 clones listed, more than 70% are singletons. The sample taken for sequencing was peripheral blood. These receptors originate from a woman between 18 and 29 years old with acute or convalescent COVID-19.

This rearrangement joins TRBV4-2 to TRBJ2-1, with unresolved D. V shed 1 base and J shed 0 bases, with 10 bases lying between them. This CDR3 is built from 16 residues. Germline V gene data show CDR1 as LGHNA and CDR2 as YNFKEQ. The CDR3 DNA is TGTGCCAGCAGCCAAGCCTTAGGCGGCTCCTACAATGAGCAGTTCTTC. It codes for CASSQALGGSYNEQFF.

The sample holds a few counts of this clone. The chain combines TRBV19 with TRBJ1-2; tentatively, D is TRBD1 (6 bases). The CDR3 contains 17 residues. Germline CDR1 reads LNHDA; CDR2 reads SQIVND (reference sequence). V lost 7 bases to trimming and J lost 2 bases, with 23 bases between them. This CDR3 reads CASTRGRTVDGNYGYTF. Here the CDR3 DNA reads TGTGCCAGTACCCGGGGCCGGACAGTGGATGGCAACTATGGCTACACCTTC.

For the CDR3, the DNA is TGCGCCAGCAGCCAAGGGTGGAATCTAGCGAGTAACAATGAGCAGTTCTTC. The encoded protein is CASSQGWNLASNNEQFF. The V and J genes are TRBV4-1 and TRBJ2-1; TRBD2 is a possible D gene (6 bases). In germline, CDR1 is MGHRA, CDR2 YSYEKL. CDR3 length: 17 residues. Trimming left V 1 base short and J 5 bases short, with 18 bases between.

The V and J genes are TRBV7-2 and TRBJ2-3; 9 bases align to TRBD1. The ends lost 2 bases at V and 2 bases at J; junction bases unmatched: 11. Germline V gene sequence: CDR1 SGHTA, CDR2 FQGNSA. CDR3 length: 18 residues. CDR3 bases: TGTGCCAGCAGCTTAATTGGCGGACAGGGGTTCTACACAGATACGCAGTATTTT. Its protein is CASSLIGGQGFYTDTQYF.

The genes are TRBV9 and TRBJ1-2; D perhaps matches TRBD1 (5 bases). Deletions cut 0 bases from V and 4 bases from J, with 22 bases between. This CDR3 has 18 amino acids. Per germline, CDR1 SGDLS and CDR2 YYNGEE. The CDR3 region is CASSVATTGGTRFYGYTF. CDR3 in DNA: TGTGCCAGCAGCGTAGCTACGACGGGGGGTACCCGGTTCTATGGCTACACCTTC.

The V and J genes are TRBV11-3 and TRBJ2-2; tentative D call: TRBD2 (7 bases). The CDR3 sequence is 15 residues long. Germline CDR1 and CDR2: SGHNT and YENEEA. V was trimmed by 5 bases and J by 1 base, leaving 11 bases between them. For the CDR3, the DNA is TGTGCCAGCAGCCGCGGGGGCGGGAACACCGGGGAGCTGTTTTTT. Translating it yields CASSRGGGNTGELFF.

This clone was picked up a small number of times. This chain uses TRBV2 with TRBJ1-2; 10 nucleotides match TRBD1. The CDR3 totals 16 residues. The germline gives CDR1 SNHLY, CDR2 FYNNEI. The J segment lost 4 bases and the V segment lost 6 bases, leaving 11 bases of the junction unmatched. CDR3 region: CASSSTRQGAGYGYTF. As DNA, the CDR3 is TGTGCCAGCAGCTCAACCCGACAGGGGGCGGGCTATGGCTACACCTTC.

There are a few counts of this clone. The J gene is TRBJ1-6, the V gene TRBV5-6; D unclear. Germline values: CDR1 SGHDT, CDR2 YYEEEE. CDR3 length equals 17 residues. Trimming left V 0 bases short and J 0 bases short, with 10 bases between. The CDR3 DNA is TGTGCCAGCAGCTTGGTAGCTGGGAGCTCCTATAATTCACCCCTCCACTTT. This encodes CASSLVAGSSYNSPLHF.

The chain links TRBV10-3 to TRBJ2-1; 12 nucleotides align to TRBD2. This CDR3 spans 20 amino acids. Germline V gene lookup returns CDR1 ENHRY and CDR2 SYGVKD. V gave up 3 bases and J gave up 7 bases; unmatched junction bases: 19. CDR3 DNA: TGTGCCATCAGTGATTCCGGGCTAGCGGGAGGGCCGGTCTTTGGTAATGAGCAGTTCTTC. Its protein product is CAISDSGLAGGPVFGNEQFF.